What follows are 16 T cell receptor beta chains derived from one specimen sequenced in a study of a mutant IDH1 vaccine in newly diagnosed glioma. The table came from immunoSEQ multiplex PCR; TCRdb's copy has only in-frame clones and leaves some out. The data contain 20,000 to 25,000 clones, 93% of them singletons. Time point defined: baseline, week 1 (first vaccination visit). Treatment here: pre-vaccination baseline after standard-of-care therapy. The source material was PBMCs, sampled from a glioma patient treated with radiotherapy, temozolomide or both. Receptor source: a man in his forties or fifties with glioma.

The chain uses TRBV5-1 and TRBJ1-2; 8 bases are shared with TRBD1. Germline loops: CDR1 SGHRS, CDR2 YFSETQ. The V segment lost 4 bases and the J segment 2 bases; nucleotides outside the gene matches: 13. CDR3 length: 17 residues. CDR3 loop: CASSPFPGTGTNYGYTF. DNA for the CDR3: TGCGCCAGCAGCCCGTTTCCCGGGACAGGCACGAACTATGGCTACACCTTC.

Here the CDR3 DNA reads TGTGCCAGCAGCTTCGTTGGAGCGGTATCTGATACGCAGTATTTT. The encoded protein is CASSFVGAVSDTQYF. This chain links TRBV5-4 with TRBJ2-3; D may be TRBD2 (5 bases). The germline V gene encodes CDR1 SGHNT and CDR2 YYREEE (reference sequence). V gave up 2 bases and J gave up 6 bases, with 16 bases separating them. The CDR3 has 15 residues.

CDR3: CASSVGANTEAFF. The DNA for the CDR3 is TGTGCCAGCAGTGTGGGGGCGAACACTGAAGCTTTCTTT. The chain employs TRBV6-1 and TRBJ1-1; possible D gene TRBD1, 6 bases. V was shortened by 4 bases and J by 1 base, with 7 bases between the two germline ends. The CDR3 is made up of 13 amino acids. Looked up from germline, CDR1 is MNHNS and CDR2 is SASEGT.

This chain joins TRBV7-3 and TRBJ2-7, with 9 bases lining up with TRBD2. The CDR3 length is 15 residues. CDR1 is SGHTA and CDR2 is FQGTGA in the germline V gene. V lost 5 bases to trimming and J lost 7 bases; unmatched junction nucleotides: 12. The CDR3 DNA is TGTGCCAGCAGCCCCCATGGCGGGGGGGACCTGGAGCAGTACTTC. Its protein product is CASSPHGGGDLEQYF.

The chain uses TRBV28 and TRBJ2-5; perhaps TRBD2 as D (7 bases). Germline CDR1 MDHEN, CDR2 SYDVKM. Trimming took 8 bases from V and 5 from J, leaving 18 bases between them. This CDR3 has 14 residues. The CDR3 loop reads CASDGGGGAETQYF. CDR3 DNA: TGTGCCAGCGACGGGGGAGGGGGGGCGGAGACCCAGTACTTC.

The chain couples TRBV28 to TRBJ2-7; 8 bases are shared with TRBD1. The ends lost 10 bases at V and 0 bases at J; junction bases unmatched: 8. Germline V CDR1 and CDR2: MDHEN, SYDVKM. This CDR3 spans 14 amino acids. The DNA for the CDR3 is TGTGCCACACAAAGACAGGGGATCTCCTACGAGCAGTACTTC. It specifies CATQRQGISYEQYF.

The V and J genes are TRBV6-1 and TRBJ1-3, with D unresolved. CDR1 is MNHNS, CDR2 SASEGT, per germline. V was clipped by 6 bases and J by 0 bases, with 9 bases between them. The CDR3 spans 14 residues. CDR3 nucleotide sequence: TGTGCCAGCAGCGTCGGCCACTCTGGAAACACCATATATTTT. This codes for CASSVGHSGNTIYF.

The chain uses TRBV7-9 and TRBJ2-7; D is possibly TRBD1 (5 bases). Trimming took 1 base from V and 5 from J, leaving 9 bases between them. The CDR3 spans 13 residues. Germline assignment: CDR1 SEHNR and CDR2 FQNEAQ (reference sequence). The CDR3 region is CASSLGQLDEQYF. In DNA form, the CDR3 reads TGTGCCAGCAGCTTAGGACAGCTCGACGAGCAGTACTTC.

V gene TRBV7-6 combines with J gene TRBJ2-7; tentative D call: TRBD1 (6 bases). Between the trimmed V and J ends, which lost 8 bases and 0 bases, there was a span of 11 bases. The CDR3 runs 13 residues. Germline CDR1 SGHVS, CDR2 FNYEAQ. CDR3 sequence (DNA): TGTGCCAGCGCCCGGGACACCTCCTACGAGCAGTACTTC. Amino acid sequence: CASARDTSYEQYF.

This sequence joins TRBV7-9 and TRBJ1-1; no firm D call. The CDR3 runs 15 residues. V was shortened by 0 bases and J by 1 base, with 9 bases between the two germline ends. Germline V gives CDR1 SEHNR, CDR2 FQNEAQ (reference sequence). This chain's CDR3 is CASSLALAANTEAFF. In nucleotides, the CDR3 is TGTGCCAGCAGCTTAGCATTGGCTGCGAACACTGAAGCTTTCTTT.

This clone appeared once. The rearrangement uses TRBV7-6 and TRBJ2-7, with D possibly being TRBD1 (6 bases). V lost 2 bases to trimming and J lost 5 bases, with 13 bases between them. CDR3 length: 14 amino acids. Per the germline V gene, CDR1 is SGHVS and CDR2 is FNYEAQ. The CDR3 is CASSLSGVVDEQYF. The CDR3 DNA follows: TGTGCCAGCAGCTTATCAGGGGTGGTGGACGAGCAGTACTTC.

The CDR3 loop is CASIPPGGGTGELFF. CDR3 nucleotides: TGTGCCAGCATCCCACCTGGGGGAGGGACCGGGGAGCTGTTTTTT. J is TRBJ2-2 and V is TRBV6-6; 7 bases align to TRBD2. In germline, CDR1 is MNHNY, CDR2 SVGAGI (reference sequence). With 7 bases clipped from V and 5 bases from J, the junction kept 10 bases outside the gene matches. The CDR3 loop spans 15 amino acids.

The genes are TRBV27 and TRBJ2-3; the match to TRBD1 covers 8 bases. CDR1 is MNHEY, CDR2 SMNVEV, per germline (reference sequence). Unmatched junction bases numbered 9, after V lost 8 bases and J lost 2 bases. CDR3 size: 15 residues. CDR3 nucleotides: TGTGCCAGCGGTAGGACAGGGCCCTACACAGATACGCAGTATTTT. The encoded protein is CASGRTGPYTDTQYF.

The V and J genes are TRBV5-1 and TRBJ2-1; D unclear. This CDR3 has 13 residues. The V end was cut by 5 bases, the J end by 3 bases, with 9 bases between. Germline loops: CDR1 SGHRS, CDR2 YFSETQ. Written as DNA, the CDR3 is TGCGCCAGCAGTTTACAGATCTACAATGAGCAGTTCTTC. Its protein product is CASSLQIYNEQFF.

CDR3 nucleotide sequence: TGTGCCAGCAGTGGAGGGGTAGCATATAATTCACCCCTCCACTTT. Protein: CASSGGVAYNSPLHF. The chain combines TRBV9 with TRBJ1-6; TRBD1 is a possible D gene (5 bases). Trimming removed 5 bases at V and 4 bases at J, with 13 bases between. The CDR3 loop spans 15 amino acids. Germline V gene data show CDR1 as SGDLS and CDR2 as YYNGEE.

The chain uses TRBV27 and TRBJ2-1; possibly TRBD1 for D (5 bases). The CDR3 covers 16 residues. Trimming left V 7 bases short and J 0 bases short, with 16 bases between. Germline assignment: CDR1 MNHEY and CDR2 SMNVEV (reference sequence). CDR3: CASNHARAVSYNEQFF. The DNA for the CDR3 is TGTGCCAGCAACCATGCCAGGGCAGTCTCCTACAATGAGCAGTTCTTC.